This T cell receptor beta chain was obtained from a study of blood T cell repertoires in COVID-19. The overall study: Acute and convalescent COVID-19 specimens originated in the United States, Italy and Spain. T cells, B-cell-depleted T cells, or PBMCs provided the cDNA or gDNA that served as material.

In the study's own analysis: Amplification of reference gene primers provided the estimated nucleated cell counts. Libraries were prepared by immunoSEQ multiplex PCR; TCRdb keeps only in-frame clonotypes and omits some of them. V, J and clone size are those of that table, while D and trimming were read from the DNA. Here the sample spans 30,000 to 35,000 clones, 89% being singletons. The CDR3 runs 16 residues. Germline trimming cut 7 bases from V and 5 bases from J; bases unmatched to any gene: 14. Germline lookup yields CDR1 MDHEN and CDR2 SYDVKM. The V gene is TRBV28, the J gene TRBJ2-1; TRBD2 aligns across 7 bases. This sequence originates from a man aged 80 or over with acute or convalescent COVID-19. The sequencing input was peripheral blood. The CDR3 reads CASISPLGRADNEQFF. CDR3 DNA sequence: TGTGCCAGCATCAGCCCTTTGGGGAGGGCCGACAATGAGCAGTTCTTC.